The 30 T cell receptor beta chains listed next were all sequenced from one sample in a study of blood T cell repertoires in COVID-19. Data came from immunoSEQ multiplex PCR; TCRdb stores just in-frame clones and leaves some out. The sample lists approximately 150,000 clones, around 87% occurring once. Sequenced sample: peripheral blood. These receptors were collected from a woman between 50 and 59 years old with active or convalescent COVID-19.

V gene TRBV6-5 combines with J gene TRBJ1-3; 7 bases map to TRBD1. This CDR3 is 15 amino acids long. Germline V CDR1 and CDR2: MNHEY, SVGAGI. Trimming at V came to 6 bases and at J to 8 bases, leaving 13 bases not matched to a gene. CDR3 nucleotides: TGTGCCAGCAGGTCGACAGGGTACCATCCTGACACCATATATTTT. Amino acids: CASRSTGYHPDTIYF.

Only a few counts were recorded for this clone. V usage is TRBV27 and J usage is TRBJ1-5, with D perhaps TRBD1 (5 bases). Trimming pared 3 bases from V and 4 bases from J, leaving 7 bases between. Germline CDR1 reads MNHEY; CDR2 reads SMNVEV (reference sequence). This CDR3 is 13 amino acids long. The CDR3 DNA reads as TGTGCCAGCAGTTTTGGGGGGAATCAGCCCCAGCATTTT. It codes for CASSFGGNQPQHF.

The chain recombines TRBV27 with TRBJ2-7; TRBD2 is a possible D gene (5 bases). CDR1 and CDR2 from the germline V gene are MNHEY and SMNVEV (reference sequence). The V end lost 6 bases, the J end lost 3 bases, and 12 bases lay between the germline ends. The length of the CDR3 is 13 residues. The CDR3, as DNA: TGTGCCAGCAGGAGGACTGGGGACTACGAGCAGTACTTC. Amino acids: CASRRTGDYEQYF.

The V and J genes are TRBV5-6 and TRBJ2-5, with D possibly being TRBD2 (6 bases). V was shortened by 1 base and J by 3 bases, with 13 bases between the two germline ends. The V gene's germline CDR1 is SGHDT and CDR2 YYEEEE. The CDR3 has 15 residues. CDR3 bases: TGTGCCAGCAGCTTGTGGCGGGGCGTAAAAGAGACCCAGTACTTC. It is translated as CASSLWRGVKETQYF. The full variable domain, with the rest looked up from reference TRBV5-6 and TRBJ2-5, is DAGVTQSPTHLIKTRGQQVTLRCSPKSGHDTVSWYQQALGQGPQFIFQYYEEEERQRGNFPDRFSGHQFPNYSSELNVNALLLGDSALYLCASSLWRGVKETQYFGPGTRLLVL.

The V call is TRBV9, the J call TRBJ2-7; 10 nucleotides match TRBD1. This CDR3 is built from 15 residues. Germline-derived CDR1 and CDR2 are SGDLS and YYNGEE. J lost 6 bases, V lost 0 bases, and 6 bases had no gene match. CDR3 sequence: CASSVEGTGVSEQYF. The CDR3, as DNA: TGTGCCAGCAGCGTAGAGGGGACAGGGGTCTCCGAGCAGTACTTC. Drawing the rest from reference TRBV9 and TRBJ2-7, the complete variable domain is DSGVTQTPKHLITATGQRVTLRCSPRSGDLSVYWYQQSLDQGLQFLIQYYNGEERAKGNILERFSAQQFPDLHSELNLSSLELGDSALYFCASSVEGTGVSEQYFGPGTRLTVT.

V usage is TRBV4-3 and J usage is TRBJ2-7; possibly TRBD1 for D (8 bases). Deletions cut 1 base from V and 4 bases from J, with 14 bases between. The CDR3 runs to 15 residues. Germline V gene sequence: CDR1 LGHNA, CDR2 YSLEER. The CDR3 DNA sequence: TGCGCCAGCAGCCAAGGGACAGGGAGGGCATACGAGCAGTACTTC. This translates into CASSQGTGRAYEQYF.

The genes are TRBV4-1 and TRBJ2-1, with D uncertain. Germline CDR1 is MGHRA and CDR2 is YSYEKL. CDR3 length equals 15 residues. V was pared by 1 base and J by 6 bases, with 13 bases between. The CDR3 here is CASSQAHPSGNEQFF. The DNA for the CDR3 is TGCGCCAGCAGCCAAGCCCATCCGTCGGGCAATGAGCAGTTCTTC.

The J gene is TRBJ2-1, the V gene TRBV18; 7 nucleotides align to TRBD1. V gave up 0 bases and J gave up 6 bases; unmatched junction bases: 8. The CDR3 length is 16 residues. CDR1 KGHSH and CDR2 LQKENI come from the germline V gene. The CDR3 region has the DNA TGTGCCAGCTCACCACCGCTGGCAGGGGGAAGCAATGAGCAGTTCTTC. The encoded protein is CASSPPLAGGSNEQFF. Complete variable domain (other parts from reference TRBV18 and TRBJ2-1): NAGVMQNPRHLVRRRGQEARLRCSPMKGHSHVYWYRQLPEEGLKFMVYLQKENIIDESGMPKERFSAEFPKEGPSILRIQQVVRGDSAAYFCASSPPLAGGSNEQFFGPGTRLTVL.

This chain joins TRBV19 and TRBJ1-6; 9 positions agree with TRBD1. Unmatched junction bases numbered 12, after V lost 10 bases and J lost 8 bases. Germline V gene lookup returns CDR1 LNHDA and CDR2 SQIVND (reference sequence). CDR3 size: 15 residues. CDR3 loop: CATHRGLGMDSPLHF. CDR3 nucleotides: TGTGCCACACACAGGGGGCTTGGGATGGATTCACCCCTCCACTTT.

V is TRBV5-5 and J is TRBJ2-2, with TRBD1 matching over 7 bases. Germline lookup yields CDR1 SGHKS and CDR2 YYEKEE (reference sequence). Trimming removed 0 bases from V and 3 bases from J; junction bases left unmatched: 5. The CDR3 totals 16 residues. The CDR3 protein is CASSLGQGVDTGELFF. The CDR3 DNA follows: TGTGCCAGCAGCTTGGGACAGGGAGTCGACACCGGGGAGCTGTTTTTT.

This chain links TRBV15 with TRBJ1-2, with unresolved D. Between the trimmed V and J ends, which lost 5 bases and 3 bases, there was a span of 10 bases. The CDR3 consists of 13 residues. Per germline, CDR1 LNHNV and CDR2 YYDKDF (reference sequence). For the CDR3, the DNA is TGTGCCACCAGCCCCCGATTAGACTATGGCTACACCTTC. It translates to CATSPRLDYGYTF.

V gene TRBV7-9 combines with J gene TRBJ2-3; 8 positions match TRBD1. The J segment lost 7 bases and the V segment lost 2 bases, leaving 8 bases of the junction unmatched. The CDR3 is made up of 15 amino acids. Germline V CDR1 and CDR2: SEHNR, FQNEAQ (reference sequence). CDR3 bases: TGTGCCAGCAGCTTAACCCCCCAGGGGGCATATACGCAGTATTTT. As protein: CASSLTPQGAYTQYF.

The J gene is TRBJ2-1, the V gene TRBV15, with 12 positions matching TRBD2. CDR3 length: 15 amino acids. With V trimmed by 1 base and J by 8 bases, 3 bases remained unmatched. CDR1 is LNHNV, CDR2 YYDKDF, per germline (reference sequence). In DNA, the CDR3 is TGTGCCACCAGCAGAGCGACTAGCGGGGGTGATGAGCAGTTCTTC. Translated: CATSRATSGGDEQFF.

CDR3 nucleotide sequence: TGTGCCTGGGGGGAGACAGGGGCGGTTATCGCTTTCTTT. It specifies CAWGETGAVIAFF. The chain uses TRBV30 and TRBJ1-1; 8 nucleotides agree with TRBD1. Trimming cost V 5 bases and J 11 bases; bases outside gene matches: 13. The CDR3 sequence is 13 residues long. Germline assignment: CDR1 GTSNPN and CDR2 SVGIG (reference sequence).

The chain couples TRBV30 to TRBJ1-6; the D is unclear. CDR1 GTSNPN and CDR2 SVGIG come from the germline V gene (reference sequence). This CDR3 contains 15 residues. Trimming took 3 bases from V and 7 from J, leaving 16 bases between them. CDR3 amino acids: CAWRQFGSGNSPLHF. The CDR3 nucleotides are TGTGCCTGGAGACAATTCGGTAGCGGAAATTCACCCCTCCACTTT.

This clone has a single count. CDR3 region: CASSLGGGGGDEQFF. The CDR3 nucleotides are TGTGCCAGCAGCTTAGGTGGGGGAGGTGGGGATGAGCAGTTCTTC. The chain joins TRBV11-3 to TRBJ2-1; possible D gene TRBD2, 6 bases. Looked up from germline, CDR1 is SGHNT and CDR2 is YENEEA. Trimming removed 1 base at V and 8 bases at J, with 15 bases between. This CDR3 is 15 amino acids long.

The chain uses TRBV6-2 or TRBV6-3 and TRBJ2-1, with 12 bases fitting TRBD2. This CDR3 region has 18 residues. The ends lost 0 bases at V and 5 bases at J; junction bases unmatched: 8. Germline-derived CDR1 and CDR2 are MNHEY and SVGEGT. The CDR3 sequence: CASSYSRTSGVLNNEQFF. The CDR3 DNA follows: TGTGCCAGCAGTTACTCGAGGACTAGCGGGGTCCTAAACAATGAGCAGTTCTTC.

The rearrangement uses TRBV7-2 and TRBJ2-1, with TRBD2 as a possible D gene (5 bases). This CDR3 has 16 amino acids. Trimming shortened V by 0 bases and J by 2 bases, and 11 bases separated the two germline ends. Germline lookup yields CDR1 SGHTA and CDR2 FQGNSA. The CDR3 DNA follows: TGTGCCAGCAGCTTAGCCTCGGGGAACGCCTACAATGAGCAGTTCTTC. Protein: CASSLASGNAYNEQFF.

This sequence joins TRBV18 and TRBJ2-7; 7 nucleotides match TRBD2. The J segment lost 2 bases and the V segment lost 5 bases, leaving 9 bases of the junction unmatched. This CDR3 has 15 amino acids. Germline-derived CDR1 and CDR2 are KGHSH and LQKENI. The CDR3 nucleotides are TGTGCCAGCTCAGAGGAAGGACTAGTCGCCTACGAGCAGTACTTC. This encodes CASSEEGLVAYEQYF. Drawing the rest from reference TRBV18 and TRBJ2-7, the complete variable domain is NAGVMQNPRHLVRRRGQEARLRCSPMKGHSHVYWYRQLPEEGLKFMVYLQKENIIDESGMPKERFSAEFPKEGPSILRIQQVVRGDSAAYFCASSEEGLVAYEQYFGPGTRLTVT.

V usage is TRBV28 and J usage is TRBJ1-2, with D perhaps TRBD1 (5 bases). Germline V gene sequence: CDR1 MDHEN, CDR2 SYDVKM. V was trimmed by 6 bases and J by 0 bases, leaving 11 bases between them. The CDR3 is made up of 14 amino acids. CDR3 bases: TGTGCCAGCAGGGAGACAGCGCCTAACTATGGCTACACCTTC. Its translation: CASRETAPNYGYTF.

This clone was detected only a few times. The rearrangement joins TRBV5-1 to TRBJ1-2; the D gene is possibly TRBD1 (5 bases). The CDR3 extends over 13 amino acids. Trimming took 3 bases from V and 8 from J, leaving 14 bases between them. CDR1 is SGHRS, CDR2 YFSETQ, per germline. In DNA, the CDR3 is TGCGCCAGCAGCTATGACCAGGGCCGAGGCTACACCTTC. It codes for CASSYDQGRGYTF.

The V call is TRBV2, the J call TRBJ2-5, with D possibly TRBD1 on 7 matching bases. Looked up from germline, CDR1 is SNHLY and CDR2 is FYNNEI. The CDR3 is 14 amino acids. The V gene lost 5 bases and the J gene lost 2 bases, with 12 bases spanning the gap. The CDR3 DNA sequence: TGTGCCAGCAGTCGACAGGGAGGTCAAGAGACCCAGTACTTC. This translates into CASSRQGGQETQYF. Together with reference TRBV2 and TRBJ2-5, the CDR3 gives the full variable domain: EPEVTQTPSHQVTQMGQEVILRCVPISNHLYFYWYRQILGQKVEFLVSFYNNEISEKSEIFDDQFSVERPDGSNFTLKIRSTKLEDSAMYFCASSRQGGQETQYFGPGTRLLVL.

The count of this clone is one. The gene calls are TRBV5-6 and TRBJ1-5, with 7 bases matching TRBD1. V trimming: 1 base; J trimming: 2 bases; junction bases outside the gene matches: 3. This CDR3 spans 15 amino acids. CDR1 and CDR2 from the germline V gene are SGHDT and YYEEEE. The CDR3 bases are TGTGCCAGCAGCTTGTCCGGGACAGGCAATCAGCCCCAGCATTTT. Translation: CASSLSGTGNQPQHF.

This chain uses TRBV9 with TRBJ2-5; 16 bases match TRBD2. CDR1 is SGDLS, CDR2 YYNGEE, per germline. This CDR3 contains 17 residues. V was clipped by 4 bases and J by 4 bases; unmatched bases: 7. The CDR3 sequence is CASSPGTSGRAAETQYF. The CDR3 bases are TGTGCCAGCAGCCCAGGGACTAGCGGGAGGGCCGCAGAGACCCAGTACTTC.

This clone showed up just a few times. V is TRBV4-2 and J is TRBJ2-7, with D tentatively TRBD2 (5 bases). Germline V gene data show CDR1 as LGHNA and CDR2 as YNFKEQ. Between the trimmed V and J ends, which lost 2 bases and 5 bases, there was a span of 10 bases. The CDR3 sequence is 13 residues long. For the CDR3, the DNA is TGTGCCAGCAGCCAAATAGGAGGAAACGAGCAGTACTTC. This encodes CASSQIGGNEQYF.

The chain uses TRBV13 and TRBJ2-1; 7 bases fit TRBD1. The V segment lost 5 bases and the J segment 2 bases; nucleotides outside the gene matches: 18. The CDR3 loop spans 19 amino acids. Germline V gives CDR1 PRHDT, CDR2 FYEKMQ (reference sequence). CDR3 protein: CASSPTARDRQGPYNEQFF. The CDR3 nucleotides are TGTGCCAGCAGCCCCACTGCCCGGGACAGACAAGGTCCCTACAATGAGCAGTTCTTC.

The CDR3 reads CASSREGARDEQFF. Written as DNA, the CDR3 is TGCGCCAGCAGCAGAGAGGGAGCGCGAGACGAGCAGTTCTTC. The chain employs TRBV5-1 and TRBJ2-1, with a possible D match to TRBD2 (5 bases). CDR1 is SGHRS, CDR2 YFSETQ, per germline. The ends were cut back, 4 bases at V and 10 bases at J, with 18 bases in the middle. This CDR3 comprises 14 residues.

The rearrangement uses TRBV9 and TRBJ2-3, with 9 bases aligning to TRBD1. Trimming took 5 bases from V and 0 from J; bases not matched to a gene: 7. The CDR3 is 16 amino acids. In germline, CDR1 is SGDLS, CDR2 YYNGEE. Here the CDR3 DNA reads TGTGCCAGCAGTTTTACAGGGGGCTCCAGCACAGATACGCAGTATTTT. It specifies CASSFTGGSSTDTQYF.

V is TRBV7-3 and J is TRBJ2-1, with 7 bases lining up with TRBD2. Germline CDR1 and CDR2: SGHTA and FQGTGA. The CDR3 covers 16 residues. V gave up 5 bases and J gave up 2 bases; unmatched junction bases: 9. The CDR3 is CASSPRASGAYNEQFF. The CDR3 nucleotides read TGTGCCAGCAGCCCCCGAGCTAGCGGAGCCTACAATGAGCAGTTCTTC.

The CDR3 loop reads CASSFSGHQPSYEQYF. CDR3 nucleotides: TGTGCCAGCAGTTTTTCAGGACATCAACCTTCCTACGAGCAGTACTTC. The chain links TRBV6-2 or TRBV6-3 to TRBJ2-7, with D possibly TRBD1 on 5 matching bases. This CDR3 spans 16 amino acids. Germline assignment: CDR1 MNHEY and CDR2 SVGEGT. The V and J ends lost 4 bases and 1 base respectively, with 17 bases between them.